This T cell receptor beta chain was obtained from a study of T cells after yellow fever vaccination (dated by TCRdb to between 2018 and 2021). Notes on the research overall: The SMART-Seq v4 Ultra Low Input RNA kit was used to prepare libraries from fractions with low cell numbers. Blood was drawn at multiple timepoints before and after primary and secondary immunization, with bulk PBMC replicates and cell subsets isolated. To follow T-cell clones before and after both primary and booster YFV17D yellow fever vaccination, bulk TCR alpha and beta repertoires underwent longitudinal sequencing. Two healthy male donors, one aged 18 to 29 and one aged 30 to 39 years, were included in the cohort. Paper-wide results and their limitations: Computational filtering was needed because FACS-sorted repertoires could contain abundant contaminating clonotypes from the bulk population. After the booster, most clones that had expanded after primary vaccination were detected again (about 97% of CD4 and under 90% of CD8), suggesting broad maintenance of memory. A small fraction of clonotypes showed up in both the CD4 and CD8 compartments, probably as a result of convergent recombination. The secondary T-cell response was weaker than the primary response but faster, peaking on day 5 instead of day 15. Only a couple of donors were included in the study, so the extent to which the findings can be generalized is limited.

Synthesis of TCR cDNA relied on 5'RACE template switching, a step that introduced a universal primer site along with unique molecular identifiers. Priming for cDNA synthesis came from both the TCR alpha and TCR beta constant segments. Libraries were amplified in two PCR steps, with sample barcodes and sequencing adapters added in the second step. Sequencing of libraries was done on Illumina HiSeq 2500 (2x100 bp) or NovaSeq (2x150 bp). Concerning the study's data processing: MIGEC was used to demultiplex reads and collapse the reads into UMI consensus sequences, and MiXCR was used for V(D)J alignment. Clonotypes responding to the vaccine were identified with edgeR on replicate PBMC samples, with the criteria of FDR below 0.01 and a log2 fold change above 5 up to day 15. Each bulk clonotype received a CD4 or CD8 identity based on whether the sequenced CD4 or CD8 repertoire contained that clonotype at higher abundance. The public reads were reprocessed in TCRdb via fastp at Q25 and MiXCR, keeping in-frame beta chains. Records with the same CDR3 protein are collapsed into one entry carrying the most frequent genes and DNA. It is TCRdb's table, rather than the study itself, that gives the V and J calls and clone size. In all, the sample holds 29,000 or so distinct CDR3 sequences, and around 5% of those were seen once. Clones ranked in the top ten supply under 50% of the sample.

The treatment or condition label corresponds to: live attenuated yellow fever vaccine strain. A standard Ficoll-Paque protocol was used to isolate PBMCs from peripheral blood. Dynabeads CD4 and CD8 positive selection kits were used to isolate the CD4 and CD8 T-cell fractions. RNA was extracted with TriZol from bulk PBMCs, CD4 and CD8 fractions, and dextramer-positive and dextramer-negative fractions. The germline V gene (reference sequence) gives CDR1 as LNHDA and CDR2 as SQIVND. V is cut back by 6 bases and J by 6 bases, with 6 bases in the junction unmatched. From the cysteine through the phenylalanine, the CDR3 covers 13 amino acids. The retained sequence is limited to the CDR3, 39 bases, with the frame set at the first base. This clonotype came up many times. What this receptor recognizes is not known. Base qualities are missing; no much larger clone stands one base away.

This chain is built from TRBV19 and TRBJ1-1, with 8 junctional bases fitting TRBD1. Sequenced here: CD8+ T cells sorted from PBMCs, sampled 10 days after the yellow fever booster vaccination. This TCR was recovered from a man aged 25-45 years who received the YFV17D yellow fever vaccine. The nucleotides read TGTGCCAGTAGCGACAGGGGCGTCGCTGAAGCTTTCTTT. This translates into CASSDRGVAEAFF.